Below are 20 T cell receptor beta chains sequenced from a single sample in a study of blood T cell repertoires in COVID-19. TCRdb's table, derived via immunoSEQ multiplex PCR, lists solely in-frame clones and lacks some. The sample records just over 650,000 clones, 85% to 90% being singletons. Input material: peripheral blood. Every receptor here comes from a young woman with acute or convalescent COVID-19.

The chain employs TRBV18 and TRBJ1-1; D remains unclear. Per germline, CDR1 KGHSH and CDR2 LQKENI. V lost 8 bases and J 1 base, leaving 8 bases between the germline ends. The CDR3 contains 12 residues. This CDR3 reads CASKPGNTEAFF. In nucleotides, the CDR3 is TGTGCCAGCAAGCCGGGGAACACTGAAGCTTTCTTT.

This clone was recorded only once. The chain recombines TRBV4-1 with TRBJ2-4, with D perhaps TRBD1 (5 bases). The CDR3 runs 16 residues. Looked up from germline, CDR1 is MGHRA and CDR2 is YSYEKL. Trimming shortened V by 4 bases and J by 9 bases, and 22 bases separated the two germline ends. The CDR3 sequence is CASSLTPKDQGIIQYF. The CDR3 nucleotides are TGCGCCAGCAGCCTGACCCCGAAGGATCAGGGAATCATTCAGTACTTC.

The chain links TRBV19 to TRBJ1-2; 9 bases match TRBD1. V lost 2 bases, J lost 2 bases, and 3 bases stayed unmatched. The CDR3 totals 15 residues. Germline CDR1 and CDR2: LNHDA and SQIVND (reference sequence). The CDR3 sequence: CASSITGTGNYGYTF. CDR3 coding DNA: TGTGCCAGTAGTATAACCGGGACAGGGAACTATGGCTACACCTTC.

The V and J genes are TRBV21-1 and TRBJ1-2; the D call of TRBD1 is as the table states it, not checked on the DNA. TRBV21-1 is shown as a pseudogene. This CDR3 is 14 amino acids long. Here the CDR3 DNA reads TGTGCCAGCAGCATTCACAGGGGTTTAAATGGCTACACCTTC. Protein: CASSIHRGLNGYTF.

V gene TRBV3-1 (or the pseudogene TRBV3-2) combines with J gene TRBJ1-2; TRBD1 aligns across 9 bases. The CDR3 totals 13 residues. V was clipped by 4 bases and J by 6 bases; unmatched bases: 3. CDR1 is LGHDT and CDR2 is YNNKEL in the germline V gene (reference sequence). The CDR3, as DNA: TGTGCCAGCAGCCCGGACAGGGGAGATGGCTACACCTTC. It encodes CASSPDRGDGYTF.

This chain joins TRBV9 and TRBJ2-7, with 7 bases fitting TRBD1. After removal of 4 bases from V and 0 bases from J, the junction contained 4 bases not matched to a gene. The germline CDR1 and CDR2 sequences are SGDLS and YYNGEE. The CDR3 spans 14 residues. CDR3 DNA: TGTGCCAGCAGCATCACAGGGGACTCCTACGAGCAGTACTTC. This encodes CASSITGDSYEQYF.

This clone has a handful of counts. The chain couples TRBV5-6 to TRBJ1-5; possibly TRBD1 for D (6 bases). Germline V CDR1 and CDR2: SGHDT, YYEEEE. CDR3 length: 14 amino acids. The V and J ends lost 0 bases and 5 bases respectively, with 9 bases between them. The CDR3 here is CASSLGGLYQPQHF. DNA of the CDR3: TGTGCCAGCAGCTTGGGGGGGCTTTATCAGCCCCAGCATTTT.

The chain has TRBV2 and TRBJ1-2, with 7 positions matching TRBD1. This CDR3 has 13 amino acids. Per the germline V gene, CDR1 is SNHLY and CDR2 is FYNNEI. J was trimmed by 0 bases and V by 8 bases; bases with no gene match: 3. Here the CDR3 DNA reads TGTGCCAGCCAGGACAGGACTAACTATGGCTACACCTTC. Amino acids: CASQDRTNYGYTF. The full variable domain, in which reference TRBV2 and TRBJ1-2 provide the parts outside the CDR3, is EPEVTQTPSHQVTQMGQEVILRCVPISNHLYFYWYRQILGQKVEFLVSFYNNEISEKSEIFDDQFSVERPDGSNFTLKIRSTKLEDSAMYFCASQDRTNYGYTFGSGTRLTVV.

The chain recombines TRBV6-5 with TRBJ1-3, with 7 bases aligning to TRBD1. This CDR3 has 15 amino acids. Germline V gene data show CDR1 as MNHEY and CDR2 as SVGAGI. V lost 6 bases, J lost 5 bases, and 10 bases stayed unmatched. CDR3 in DNA: TGTGCCAGCAGCCCCGACAGGGTTGCGAGAAACACCATATATTTT. It yields the protein CASSPDRVARNTIYF.

The V gene is TRBV3-1 (or the pseudogene TRBV3-2), the J gene TRBJ2-7; D remains ambiguous. The V and J ends lost 1 base and 2 bases respectively, with 3 bases between them. Germline lookup yields CDR1 LGHDT and CDR2 YNNKEL (reference sequence). The CDR3 contains 12 residues. The CDR3 coding sequence is TGTGCCAGCAGCCAAGGTACCTACGAGCAGTACTTC. This sequence encodes CASSQGTYEQYF.

The chain carries TRBV5-4 and TRBJ1-1; TRBD1 might be the D (6 bases). V lost 1 base to trimming and J lost 6 bases, with 10 bases between them. The germline CDR1 and CDR2 sequences are SGHNT and YYREEE (reference sequence). This CDR3 comprises 13 residues. The CDR3 loop is CASSLPGASEAFF. The CDR3 DNA reads TGTGCCAGCAGCTTGCCAGGGGCCTCTGAAGCTTTCTTT.

The CDR3 here is CASSRGQGTVGGYNEQFF. CDR3 nucleotide sequence: TGTGCCAGCAGCCGCGGACAGGGGACGGTGGGAGGCTACAATGAGCAGTTCTTC. The chain has TRBV7-9 and TRBJ2-1, with TRBD1 matching over 9 bases. This CDR3 has 18 amino acids. The junction had 14 bases not matched to a gene; V was cut back by 5 bases and J by 3 bases. Germline-derived CDR1 and CDR2 are SEHNR and FQNEAQ (reference sequence). Variable domain in full (rest from reference TRBV7-9 and TRBJ2-1): DTGVSQNPRHKITKRGQNVTFRCDPISEHNRLYWYRQTLGQGPEFLTYFQNEAQLEKSRLLSDRFSAERPKGSFSTLEIQRTEQGDSAMYLCASSRGQGTVGGYNEQFFGPGTRLTVL.

The chain is built from TRBV2 and TRBJ2-5; 9 bases match TRBD1. The germline V gene encodes CDR1 SNHLY and CDR2 FYNNEI. Trimming at V came to 0 bases and at J to 4 bases, leaving 6 bases not matched to a gene. CDR3 length: 16 amino acids. CDR3 region: CASSEALGTGTETQYF. CDR3 DNA: TGTGCCAGCAGTGAAGCGCTTGGGACAGGGACAGAGACCCAGTACTTC.

V gene TRBV15 combines with J gene TRBJ1-1; no clear D. CDR3 size: 13 residues. V was pared by 2 bases and J by 4 bases, with 8 bases between. The V gene's germline CDR1 is LNHNV and CDR2 YYDKDF (reference sequence). CDR3 in amino acids: CATSRQEGTEAFF. The CDR3 bases are TGTGCCACCAGCAGACAGGAAGGCACTGAAGCTTTCTTT. Full variable domain (rest looked up from reference TRBV15 and TRBJ1-1): DAMVIQNPRYQVTQFGKPVTLSCSQTLNHNVMYWYQQKSSQAPKLLFHYYDKDFNNEADTPDNFQSRRPNTSFCFLDIRSPGLGDTAMYLCATSRQEGTEAFFGQGTRLTVV.

The CDR3 sequence: CASSSTGLGQPQHF. The DNA of the CDR3 is TGTGCCAGCAGCTCGACAGGGTTGGGTCAGCCCCAGCATTTT. The V gene is TRBV14, the J gene TRBJ1-5; TRBD1 matches at 7 bases. Trimming at V came to 5 bases and at J to 6 bases, leaving 7 bases not matched to a gene. Germline loops: CDR1 SGHDN, CDR2 FVKESK. This CDR3 contains 14 residues.

The rearrangement links TRBV5-4 to TRBJ2-5; D is possibly TRBD1 (5 bases). The CDR3 runs 15 residues. The germline CDR1 and CDR2 sequences are SGHNT and YYREEE (reference sequence). The V and J ends lost 0 bases and 1 base respectively, with 10 bases between them. CDR3 loop: CASSLVWGSQETQYF. The CDR3 nucleotides are TGTGCCAGCAGCTTGGTATGGGGCAGCCAAGAGACCCAGTACTTC.

The table lists this clone with a count of one. This chain joins TRBV11-2 and TRBJ1-2, with D hard to call. This CDR3 region has 13 residues. V lost 2 bases to trimming and J lost 8 bases, with 12 bases between them. From germline, CDR1 is SGHAT and CDR2 FQNNGV. The CDR3 DNA reads as TGTGCCAGCAGCTTACAGGACTCGGGAGGCTACACCTTC. It yields the protein CASSLQDSGGYTF.

This chain uses TRBV11-3 with TRBJ1-1; 9 bases agree with TRBD1. V gave up 5 bases and J gave up 6 bases; unmatched junction bases: 7. The CDR3 has 14 amino acids. Germline V lookup: CDR1 SGHNT, CDR2 YENEEA. DNA of the CDR3: TGTGCCAGCAGCCCCAGGACAGGGGATGCTGAAGCTTTCTTT. It codes for CASSPRTGDAEAFF.

The V gene is TRBV7-2, the J gene TRBJ2-6, with a possible D match to TRBD2 (5 bases). V was cut by 5 bases and J by 0 bases, with 17 bases left in between. The CDR3 is made up of 18 amino acids. Germline CDR1 reads SGHTA; CDR2 reads FQGNSA. Here the CDR3 reads CASSPRSAVSSGANVLTF. The CDR3 nucleotides are TGTGCCAGCAGCCCCCGCTCAGCGGTGAGCTCTGGGGCCAACGTCCTGACTTTC. Together with reference TRBV7-2 and TRBJ2-6, the CDR3 gives the full variable domain: GAGVSQSPSNKVTEKGKDVELRCDPISGHTALYWYRQSLGQGLEFLIYFQGNSAPDKSGLPSDRFSAERTGGSVSTLTIQRTQQEDSAVYLCASSPRSAVSSGANVLTFGAGSRLTVL.

The rearrangement uses TRBV12-5 and TRBJ2-3; 7 nucleotides agree with TRBD1. Trimming cost V 0 bases and J 2 bases; bases outside gene matches: 11. This CDR3 contains 18 residues. The germline V gene has CDR1 LGHNT and CDR2 FRNRAP. CDR3 residues: CASGLVPGIRGHTDTQYF. The CDR3 nucleotides read TGTGCTAGTGGTTTGGTACCAGGGATTAGGGGGCACACAGATACGCAGTATTTT.